The rows below give T cell receptor beta chains drawn from one sample of a study of regulatory T cells in long-lasting Graves disease. TCRdb used MiXCR to reprocess the multiplex PCR reads, holding one entry per CDR3 protein. Here the sample spans some 560,000 distinct CDR3 sequences, roughly 15% being singletons. The same sample was also studied in work on T cells in Graves' hyperthyroidism and ophthalmopathy.

The source was peripheral blood mononuclear cells (PBMCs), collected at new diagnosis, from a patient treated with antithyroid drugs. Receptors originate from a woman aged 40-65 years with Graves disease. CDR3s include the opening cysteine and the closing phenylalanine or tryptophan. A D gene is named only where the DNA matches it firmly. Some rows mark clone size as missing; the rest say once, few, many or name a class of expanded clone.

CDR3 DNA,CDR3 protein,V gene,clone size,J gene,D gene
TGTGCCAGCAGTAACGACAGGGTTCCCGGGGAGCTGTTTTTT,CASSNDRVPGELFF,TRBV11-3,many,TRBJ2-2,TRBD1
TGTGCCAGCAGCTGGGGACTAGCGGAGTACAATGAGCAGTTCTTC,CASSWGLAEYNEQFF,TRBV7-6,many,TRBJ2-1,TRBD2
TGCAGTGCTAGTGCCCCTCGGTCCTCTCAGCCCCAGCATTTT,CSASAPRSSQPQHF,TRBV20-1,many,TRBJ1-5,.
TGTGCCAGCAGCTTAGTCAGGATGACGGACGAGCAGTACTTC,CASSLVRMTDEQYF,TRBV11-3,many,TRBJ2-7,.
TGCAGCGTCAGAGGGACGAACACCGGGGAGCTGTTTTTT,CSVRGTNTGELFF,TRBV29-1,.,TRBJ2-2,.
TGCGCCAGCAGGGCGGCGGCGGGGGAGACCCAGTACTTC,CASRAAAGETQYF,TRBV5-1,.,TRBJ2-5,.
TGCGCCAGCAGCTCGGAAGGGGGGGCAAGCACAGATACGCAGTATTTT,CASSSEGGASTDTQYF,TRBV5-1,many,TRBJ2-3,.
TGTGCCAGCAGTCTAAGGACAGGGTGGACTCAGCCCCAGCATTTT,CASSLRTGWTQPQHF,TRBV12-3/TRBV12-4,many,TRBJ1-5,TRBD1
TGTGCCAGCAGTTTAGGTTACAGGGAGTACTTC,CASSLGYREYF,TRBV12-3/TRBV12-4,many,TRBJ2-7,.
TGCAGCGGAGGCGGTCAGCCCCAGCATTTT,CSGGGQPQHF,TRBV20-1,few,TRBJ1-5,.
TGCAGTGCTAGAGATCGACGGAACGAGGGTGAAAAACTGTTTTTT,CSARDRRNEGEKLFF,TRBV20-1,few,TRBJ1-4,.
TGTGCCAGCTCTCTAGCGGGGGGACAGCAGAACACCGGGGAGCTGTTTTTT,CASSLAGGQQNTGELFF,TRBV18,.,TRBJ2-2,TRBD2
TGTGCCTCCTCAAGGGAAGTGGGCAATCAGCCCCAGCATTTT,CASSREVGNQPQHF,TRBV10-3,many,TRBJ1-5,.
TGTGCCAGCAGTGAAGACCAGGGAGGGGGATGGCCCCAGCATTTT,CASSEDQGGGWPQHF,TRBV2,many,TRBJ1-5,.
TGTGCCAGCAGTTCAAATTGGCGGGACAGCCCCTACGAGCAGTACTTC,CASSSNWRDSPYEQYF,TRBV28,many,TRBJ2-7,.
TGTGCCAGCAGTAGTGTTGGCAGGACTACCTACGAGCAGTACTTC,CASSSVGRTTYEQYF,TRBV27,.,TRBJ2-7,.
TGTGCCAGCAGTCGCGGGACAGGCTATGCTTTCTTT,CASSRGTGYAFF,TRBV3-1,many,TRBJ1-1,TRBD1
TGCGCCAGCAGTGAGTCCCTAATGGGTAGCCTCTCCTACGAGCAGTACTTC,CASSESLMGSLSYEQYF,TRBV10-2,.,TRBJ2-7,.
TGTGCCAGCAGCTTGGCGGGGGTGGGAAATCAGCCCCAGCATTTT,CASSLAGVGNQPQHF,TRBV5-8,.,TRBJ1-5,.
TGTGCCAGCAGCCCATGGGCACGGGTGAACACTGAAGCTTTCTTT,CASSPWARVNTEAFF,TRBV28,many,TRBJ1-1,.
TGTGCCAGCGGGCTTTTGGGCAGAATGGGGACTGAAGCTTTCTTT,CASGLLGRMGTEAFF,TRBV28,few,TRBJ1-1,.
TGTGCCAGCAACTTTCAGGGGGCGAACTATGGCTACACCTTC,CASNFQGANYGYTF,TRBV6-1,few,TRBJ1-2,TRBD1
TGTGCCAGCAGTGGCTCAGACTACACCTTC,CASSGSDYTF,TRBV2,.,TRBJ1-2,.
TGTGCCAGCAGCGTGGAAAGCGGGCCGGAAAAACTGTTTTTT,CASSVESGPEKLFF,TRBV9,few,TRBJ1-4,.
TGTGCCAGCATAAGCTCCCTTGGTCTCTCCTACAATGAGCAGTTCTTC,CASISSLGLSYNEQFF,TRBV28,many,TRBJ2-1,.
TGTGCCTGGACTCTCAGGGGATCTGAAGCTTTCTTT,CAWTLRGSEAFF,TRBV30,.,TRBJ1-1,.
TGTGCCAGCAGCTCCCGACGCCGTAATGAAAAACTGTTTTTT,CASSSRRRNEKLFF,TRBV7-6,few,TRBJ1-4,.
TGTGCCAGCAGTTACTCGGGATTCGACACCGGGGAGCTGTTTTTT,CASSYSGFDTGELFF,TRBV6-5,.,TRBJ2-2,.
TGTGCCAGCGCCAGCGGGGGGGCTGGGCAAGAGACCCAGTACTTC,CASASGGAGQETQYF,TRBV6-1,many,TRBJ2-5,TRBD2
TGTGCCAGCAGCCAAGATCCCCTCAGAGAGGGGTACCAGCCCCAGCATTTT,CASSQDPLREGYQPQHF,TRBV3-1,many,TRBJ1-5,.
TGTGCCAGCTCAACGGGCCAGGGAAGTAGCACCGGGGAGCTGTTTTTT,CASSTGQGSSTGELFF,TRBV18,.,TRBJ2-2,.
TGCAGTGCACTCCAGACAGGCTATGAGCAGTTCTTC,CSALQTGYEQFF,TRBV20-1,many,TRBJ2-1,.
TGCGCCAGCGGATGGGGTCGCGGCTCTAGCACAGATACGCAGTATTTT,CASGWGRGSSTDTQYF,TRBV5-1,many,TRBJ2-3,.
TGTGCCATCAGTGCGACAGTTTCGAATTCACCCCTCCACTTT,CAISATVSNSPLHF,TRBV10-3,.,TRBJ1-6,.
TGTGCCAGCAGCACTAGCGGGGGCGTCTCCTACGAGCAGTACTTC,CASSTSGGVSYEQYF,TRBV7-6,.,TRBJ2-7,TRBD2